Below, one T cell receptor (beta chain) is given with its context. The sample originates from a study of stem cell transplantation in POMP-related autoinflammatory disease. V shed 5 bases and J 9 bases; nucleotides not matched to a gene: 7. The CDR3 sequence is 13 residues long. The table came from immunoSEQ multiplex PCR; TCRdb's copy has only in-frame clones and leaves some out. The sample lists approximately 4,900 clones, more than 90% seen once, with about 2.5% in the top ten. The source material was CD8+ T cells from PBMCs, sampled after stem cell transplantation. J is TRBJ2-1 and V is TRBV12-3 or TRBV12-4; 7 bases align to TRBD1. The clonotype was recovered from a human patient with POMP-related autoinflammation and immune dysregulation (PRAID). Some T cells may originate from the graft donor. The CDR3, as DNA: TGTGCCAGCAGTCTCTACAGGGGTGGTGAGCAGTTCTTC. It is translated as CASSLYRGGEQFF.